This TCR beta chain is drawn from a study of T-cell memory formation after mild COVID-19. CDR1 and CDR2 (germline): SQVTM, ANQGSEA. With 5 bases clipped from V and 2 bases from J, the junction kept 6 bases outside the gene matches. This CDR3 region has 13 residues. Barcoded TCR alpha and TCR beta cDNA libraries with UMIs came from 5'RACE using constant-segment primers. TCRdb independently ran MiXCR on the 5' RACE reads; one entry per CDR3 protein. The sample lists hundreds of thousands of distinct CDR3 sequences; roughly 25% were seen once. The chain uses TRBV29-1 and TRBJ2-7; 7 bases match TRBD2. The origin of this receptor is an adult woman who had mild COVID-19 (a few samples of this study predate the infection). Cell type and time point are not known. The specimen sequenced was PBMCs or a T cell subset sorted from them (not recorded which). This CDR3 is CSVIEGGPYEQYF. For the CDR3, the DNA is TGCAGCGTTATTGAGGGAGGGCCCTACGAGCAGTACTTC.